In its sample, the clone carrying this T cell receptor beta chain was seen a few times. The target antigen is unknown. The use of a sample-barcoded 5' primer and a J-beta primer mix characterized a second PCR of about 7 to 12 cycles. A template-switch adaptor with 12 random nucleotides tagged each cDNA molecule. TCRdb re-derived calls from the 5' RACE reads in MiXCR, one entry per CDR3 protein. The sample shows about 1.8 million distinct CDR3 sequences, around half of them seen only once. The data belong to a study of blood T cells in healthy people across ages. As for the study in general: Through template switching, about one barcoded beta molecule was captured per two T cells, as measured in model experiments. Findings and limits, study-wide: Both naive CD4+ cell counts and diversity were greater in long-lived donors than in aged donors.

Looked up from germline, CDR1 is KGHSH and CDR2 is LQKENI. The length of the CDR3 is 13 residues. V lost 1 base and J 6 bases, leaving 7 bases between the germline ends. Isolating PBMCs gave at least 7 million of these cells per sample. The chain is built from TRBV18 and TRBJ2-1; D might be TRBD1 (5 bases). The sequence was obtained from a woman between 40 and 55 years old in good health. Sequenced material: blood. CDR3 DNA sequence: TGTGCCAGCTCACCACGCAGGGTCAATGAGCAGTTCTTC. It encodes CASSPRRVNEQFF.